A single sample gave rise to the 30 T cell receptor beta chains below, sequenced in a study of cytomegalovirus exposure and HLA in healthy donors. With 60 Vbeta and 13 Jbeta primers, the PCR was carried out. The table came from immunoSEQ multiplex PCR; TCRdb's copy has only in-frame clones and leaves some out. The sample includes 40,000 or so clones, about 67% seen only once; the top ten take 6.3%. The sequencing sample was made of PBMCs. The receptor source for this set is a man in his thirties or forties in good health and CMV-seronegative.

This chain connects TRBV7-2 to TRBJ2-5; 11 bases fit TRBD2. The CDR3 sequence is 15 residues long. Germline CDR1 is SGHTA and CDR2 is FQGNSA. V gave up 5 bases and J gave up 4 bases; unmatched junction bases: 6. The CDR3 loop reads CASSGSGRAGETQYF. In nucleotides, the CDR3 is TGTGCCAGCAGCGGTAGCGGGAGGGCCGGAGAGACCCAGTACTTC.

This clone was detected a few times. V gene TRBV6-5 combines with J gene TRBJ1-2; D ambiguous. The CDR3 is made up of 12 amino acids. The V gene's germline CDR1 is MNHEY and CDR2 SVGAGI. Trimming pared 2 bases from V and 6 bases from J, leaving 7 bases between. CDR3 DNA sequence: TGTGCCAGCAGTTACGGTCGAGATGGCTACACCTTC. Encoded protein: CASSYGRDGYTF.

This clone is medium-sized (0.01 to 0.1%) by share. The J gene is TRBJ1-1, the V gene TRBV2; the D gene is possibly TRBD1 (5 bases). This CDR3 is 16 amino acids long. The germline CDR1 and CDR2 sequences are SNHLY and FYNNEI. V lost 0 bases, J lost 5 bases, and 16 bases lay in between. CDR3 in amino acids: CASSEALHGGRTEAFF. The CDR3 DNA follows: TGTGCCAGCAGTGAAGCGCTTCATGGGGGGAGGACTGAAGCTTTCTTT.

The chain employs TRBV15 and TRBJ2-3; D gene uncertain. The CDR3 totals 12 residues. Germline-derived CDR1 and CDR2 are LNHNV and YYDKDF (reference sequence). Trimming cost V 2 bases and J 2 bases, with 2 bases left between them. The CDR3 loop reads CATSRHTDTQYF. CDR3 sequence (DNA): TGTGCCACCAGCAGACACACAGATACGCAGTATTTT.

V usage is TRBV11-2 and J usage is TRBJ1-5, with D possibly matching TRBD1 (6 bases). With 5 bases removed from V and 4 bases from J, the gap between germline ends came to 18 bases. Germline CDR1 SGHAT, CDR2 FQNNGV. This CDR3 is built from 16 residues. Written as DNA, the CDR3 is TGTGCCAGCAGCAGCCGCGACGGACAGTCAAATCAGCCCCAGCATTTT. It is translated as CASSSRDGQSNQPQHF.

This clone was detected a few times. The J gene is TRBJ1-1, the V gene TRBV27; D gene ambiguous. V lost 7 bases to trimming and J lost 0 bases, with 12 bases between them. In germline, CDR1 is MNHEY, CDR2 SMNVEV (reference sequence). CDR3 size: 14 residues. CDR3: CASISRHLNTEAFF. The CDR3 bases are TGTGCCAGCATATCACGACACTTGAACACTGAAGCTTTCTTT.

There are many counts of this clone. The chain uses TRBV7-3 and TRBJ1-1, with 7 bases matching TRBD1. The CDR3 contains 13 residues. Germline V gene data show CDR1 as SGHTA and CDR2 as FQGTGA. The junction had 4 bases not matched to a gene; V was cut back by 8 bases and J by 1 base. The CDR3 sequence: CASGQAPNTEAFF. The CDR3 DNA follows: TGTGCCAGCGGACAGGCGCCGAACACTGAAGCTTTCTTT.

The chain has TRBV5-1 and TRBJ1-2; TRBD1 is a possible D gene (5 bases). CDR1 and CDR2 from the germline V gene are SGHRS and YFSETQ. The ends were cut back, 4 bases at V and 9 bases at J, with 22 bases in the middle. This CDR3 contains 15 residues. The CDR3 protein is CASSPGGSQGRSYTF. The CDR3 DNA follows: TGCGCCAGCAGCCCTGGAGGGTCCCAGGGTCGGAGCTACACCTTC.

This chain connects TRBV7-7 to TRBJ2-7; TRBD1 aligns across 10 bases. Germline values: CDR1 SSHAT, CDR2 FNYEAQ (reference sequence). V shed 5 bases, J shed 3 bases, and the junction held 13 bases outside the gene matches. CDR3 length: 17 residues. The CDR3 here is CASSDPGQGFPYYEQYF. For the CDR3, the DNA is TGTGCCAGCAGCGACCCGGGACAGGGGTTTCCCTACTACGAGCAGTACTTC.

The CDR3 sequence: CASSSDSSRELFF. The CDR3 DNA follows: TGTGCCAGCAGTTCAGACTCGTCCCGGGAGCTGTTTTTT. The chain links TRBV6-5 to TRBJ2-2; D uncertain. The CDR3 totals 13 residues. The V end lost 4 bases, the J end lost 9 bases, and 12 bases lay between the germline ends. Germline CDR1 reads MNHEY; CDR2 reads SVGAGI.

This clone appeared a single time. This chain joins TRBV5-5 and TRBJ2-1; TRBD1 matches 10 bases. Losses at the gene ends were 0 bases for V and 7 bases for J; bases not matched to a gene: 7. This CDR3 is 16 amino acids long. Germline V gives CDR1 SGHKS, CDR2 YYEKEE (reference sequence). The CDR3 coding sequence is TGTGCCAGCAGCTTGGATGGGACAGGGGTTATAAATGAGCAGTTCTTC. It codes for CASSLDGTGVINEQFF. Full variable domain (missing parts from reference TRBV5-5 and TRBJ2-1): DAGVTQSPTHLIKTRGQQVTLRCSPISGHKSVSWYQQVLGQGPQFIFQYYEKEERGRGNFPDRFSARQFPNYSSELNVNALLLGDSALYLCASSLDGTGVINEQFFGPGTRLTVL.

The V and J genes are TRBV6-1 and TRBJ2-2; D possibly corresponds to TRBD1 (5 bases). Trimming shortened V by 6 bases and J by 0 bases, and 8 bases separated the two germline ends. Germline V gene sequence: CDR1 MNHNS, CDR2 SASEGT. The CDR3 consists of 14 residues. The CDR3 region is CASRFRANTGELFF. DNA for the CDR3: TGTGCCAGCAGGTTCAGGGCGAACACCGGGGAGCTGTTTTTT.

This chain uses TRBV25-1 with TRBJ2-7, with 10 bases lining up with TRBD1. CDR3 length: 16 residues. Trimming at V came to 4 bases and at J to 6 bases, leaving 12 bases not matched to a gene. CDR1 is MGHDK, CDR2 SYGVNS, per germline. The CDR3 bases are TGTGCCAGCAGTGGGACTGGGGGACAGGGGCCGGGCGAGCAGTACTTC. This translates into CASSGTGGQGPGEQYF.

This clone has more than one count but fewer than ten. The chain employs TRBV19 and TRBJ1-5, with no clear D. V was shortened by 1 base and J by 0 bases, with 10 bases between the two germline ends. The CDR3 spans 16 residues. Per the germline V gene, CDR1 is LNHDA and CDR2 is SQIVND (reference sequence). The chain's CDR3 is CASSIGQAYSNQPQHF. The CDR3, as DNA: TGTGCCAGTAGTATAGGGCAGGCTTATAGCAATCAGCCCCAGCATTTT.

The chain joins TRBV7-3 to TRBJ2-5; TRBD1 matches at 7 bases. V dropped 2 bases and J dropped 2; count of bases not matched to a gene: 8. This CDR3 is 16 amino acids long. CDR1 SGHTA and CDR2 FQGTGA come from the germline V gene. The CDR3 DNA follows: TGTGCCAGCAGCTTAGGGACAGCCACCCAACAAGAGACCCAGTACTTC. This gives the protein CASSLGTATQQETQYF. Full variable domain (outside the CDR3, taken from reference TRBV7-3 and TRBJ2-5): GAGVSQTPSNKVTEKGKYVELRCDPISGHTALYWYRQSLGQGPEFLIYFQGTGAADDSGLPNDRFFAVRPEGSVSTLKIQRTERGDSAVYLCASSLGTATQQETQYFGPGTRLLVL.

This clone was detected only a few times. The rearrangement links TRBV6-5 to TRBJ1-5, with D perhaps TRBD1 (6 bases). Trimming took off 6 bases at V and 7 bases at J, with 16 bases between the two ends. The CDR3 is 14 residues long. The germline V gene has CDR1 MNHEY and CDR2 SVGAGI. In DNA, the CDR3 is TGTGCCAGCAGCCCTGGACAGAGCCGACAGCCCCAGCATTTT. Its translation: CASSPGQSRQPQHF.

The rearrangement joins TRBV6-1 to TRBJ1-1, with D unresolved. Germline loops: CDR1 MNHNS, CDR2 SASEGT. V was trimmed by 3 bases and J by 5 bases, leaving 16 bases between them. The CDR3 runs 15 residues. Here the CDR3 reads CASSDEAGKATEAFF. The CDR3 coding sequence is TGTGCCAGCAGTGACGAGGCGGGGAAGGCGACTGAAGCTTTCTTT.

The CDR3 nucleotides read TGTGCCAGCAGCCTCCTCCCCTCCTACGAGCAGTACTTC. Translating it yields CASSLLPSYEQYF. The chain employs TRBV27 and TRBJ2-7; no clear D gene. The CDR3 contains 13 residues. Deletions cut 6 bases from V and 0 bases from J, with 9 bases between. The V gene's germline CDR1 is MNHEY and CDR2 SMNVEV (reference sequence).

Only a few counts were recorded for this clone. The rearrangement joins TRBV9 to TRBJ1-2; 9 bases are a match to TRBD1. Germline CDR1 and CDR2: SGDLS and YYNGEE. CDR3 length equals 13 residues. Losses at the gene ends were 4 bases for V and 7 bases for J; bases not matched to a gene: 5. CDR3 coding DNA: TGTGCCAGCAGCCCAAGACAGGGGGTTGGCTACACCTTC. Amino acids: CASSPRQGVGYTF.

In its sample, this clone was seen a few times. This rearrangement joins TRBV28 to TRBJ2-7; D is uncertain. The CDR3 runs to 13 residues. Germline CDR1 is MDHEN and CDR2 is SYDVKM. The V end lost 6 bases, the J end lost 2 bases, and 11 bases lay between the germline ends. As DNA, the CDR3 is TGTGCCAGCAGCCCGTATTCCGCCTACGAGCAGTACTTC. Translated: CASSPYSAYEQYF.

V is TRBV5-1 and J is TRBJ2-1; a possible D gene is TRBD2 (5 bases). There are 13 residues in the CDR3. Germline-derived CDR1 and CDR2 are SGHRS and YFSETQ. The V end was cut by 1 base, the J end by 6 bases, with 8 bases between. CDR3: CASSLLAGNEQFF. The CDR3 bases are TGCGCCAGCAGCTTGCTCGCGGGCAATGAGCAGTTCTTC. Filled out from reference TRBV5-1 and TRBJ2-1, the complete variable domain reads KAGVTQTPRYLIKTRGQQVTLSCSPISGHRSVSWYQQTPGQGLQFLFEYFSETQRNKGNFPGRFSGRQFSNSRSEMNVSTLELGDSALYLCASSLLAGNEQFFGPGTRLTVL.

The chain combines TRBV4-1 with TRBJ1-4; the match to TRBD1 covers 7 bases. The CDR3 has 17 amino acids. The germline CDR1 and CDR2 sequences are MGHRA and YSYEKL. The V segment lost 2 bases and the J segment 4 bases; nucleotides outside the gene matches: 10. For the CDR3, the DNA is TGCGCCAGCAGCCAACAAGTCACAGGGGTGGGTAATGAAAAACTGTTTTTT. Translated: CASSQQVTGVGNEKLFF.

The gene calls are TRBV25-1 and TRBJ1-6; maybe TRBD1 (5 bases). Between the trimmed V and J ends, which lost 4 bases and 10 bases, there was a span of 11 bases. The CDR3 has 13 amino acids. Per the germline V gene, CDR1 is MGHDK and CDR2 is SYGVNS. The CDR3 protein is CASSGRVGSPLHF. The CDR3 coding sequence is TGTGCCAGCAGTGGCAGGGTTGGATCACCCCTCCACTTT.

The V call is TRBV7-6, the J call TRBJ2-3, with 13 nucleotides matching TRBD2. This CDR3 has 16 residues. The V segment lost 5 bases and the J segment 3 bases; nucleotides outside the gene matches: 5. The germline gives CDR1 SGHVS, CDR2 FNYEAQ. The CDR3 loop is CASSGGTSGITDTQYF. The CDR3 DNA follows: TGTGCCAGCAGCGGCGGGACTAGCGGGATTACAGATACGCAGTATTTT. Full variable domain (missing parts from reference TRBV7-6 and TRBJ2-3): GAGVSQSPRYKVTKRGQDVALRCDPISGHVSLYWYRQALGQGPEFLTYFNYEAQQDKSGLPNDRFSAERPEGSISTLTIQRTEQRDSAMYRCASSGGTSGITDTQYFGPGTRLTVL.

On this clone: The junction departs from the called germline gene at one end, perhaps through a read error. The CDR3 here is CSSNGDSSYEQYF. The CDR3 nucleotides are TGTTCCAGCAACGGGGACAGTTCCTACGAGCAGTACTTC. The chain uses TRBV7-9 and TRBJ2-7; 7 nucleotides match TRBD1. This CDR3 has 13 amino acids. Looked up from germline, CDR1 is SEHNR and CDR2 is FQNEAQ (reference sequence). Full variable domain (rest looked up from reference TRBV7-9 and TRBJ2-7): DTGVSQNPRHKITKRGQNVTFRCDPISEHNRLYWYRQTLGQGPEFLTYFQNEAQLEKSRLLSDRFSAERPKGSFSTLEIQRTEQGDSAMYLCSSNGDSSYEQYFGPGTRLTVT.

V and J are TRBV10-3 and TRBJ1-1; D not resolved. Germline CDR1 ENHRY, CDR2 SYGVKD. CDR3 size: 14 residues. V lost 6 bases, J lost 1 base, and 12 bases lay in between. This chain's CDR3 is CAIRRAGRNTEAFF. The CDR3 DNA reads TGTGCCATCAGGAGGGCTGGTCGGAACACTGAAGCTTTCTTT.

This chain uses TRBV6-6 with TRBJ2-7; 8 nucleotides match TRBD1. The CDR3 is 16 residues long. Germline V gene sequence: CDR1 MNHNY, CDR2 SVGAGI (reference sequence). J lost 7 bases, V lost 0 bases, and 11 bases had no gene match. DNA for the CDR3: TGTGCCAGCAGTTACTCCGGACAGGGAAGCCGAAGGGAGCAGTACTTC. Protein sequence: CASSYSGQGSRREQYF.

DNA for the CDR3: TGTGCCAGCAGCTTAAGTAGATCGGGGGGCGAGCAGTACTTC. This encodes CASSLSRSGGEQYF. This rearrangement joins TRBV7-9 to TRBJ2-7; 7 nucleotides match TRBD2. Germline CDR1 is SEHNR and CDR2 is FQNEAQ (reference sequence). CDR3 size: 14 residues. V shed 2 bases, J shed 6 bases, and the junction held 7 bases outside the gene matches.

The chain couples TRBV9 to TRBJ2-2; a possible D gene is TRBD1 (6 bases). V shed 3 bases and J shed 4 bases, with 16 bases lying between them. Looked up from germline, CDR1 is SGDLS and CDR2 is YYNGEE. This CDR3 has 16 residues. Written as DNA, the CDR3 is TGTGCCAGCAGCGAGAACAGGGACGGCATCACCGGGGAGCTGTTTTTT. It translates to CASSENRDGITGELFF.

The CDR3 loop reads CSVDRDRGWGDGYTF. The CDR3 DNA sequence: TGCAGCGTAGACCGGGACAGGGGTTGGGGGGATGGCTACACCTTC. This chain links TRBV29-1 with TRBJ1-2; 10 bases align to TRBD1. Germline V gene data show CDR1 as SQVTM and CDR2 as ANQGSEA. J lost 6 bases, V lost 6 bases, and 13 bases had no gene match. The length of the CDR3 is 15 residues.